The 3 T cell receptor beta chains presented below share a single source sample, sequenced in a study of T cell responses to AZD1222 COVID-19 vaccine. Clones were read by immunoSEQ multiplex PCR, and TCRdb kept only the in-frame ones, dropping some. Among approximately 120,000 clones, 70% to 85% were seen once, and the ten largest hold about 27%. Here the sequenced sample was peripheral blood, taken 28 days after the second AZD1222 dose. Receptors were obtained from an adult who received the AZD1222 COVID-19 vaccine.

This chain links TRBV28 with TRBJ2-3; 9 nucleotides match TRBD2. Germline assignment: CDR1 MDHEN and CDR2 SYDVKM. The CDR3 loop spans 15 amino acids. The V segment lost 4 bases and the J segment 11 bases; nucleotides outside the gene matches: 13. This CDR3 is CASSSRGGQGRRQYF. The DNA of the CDR3 is TGTGCCAGCAGTTCGCGGGGGGGCCAAGGTCGGCGGCAGTATTTT. Looking up the rest from reference TRBV28 and TRBJ2-3 gives the full variable domain: DVKVTQSSRYLVKRTGEKVFLECVQDMDHENMFWYRQDPGLGLRLIYFSYDVKMKEKGDIPEGYSVSREKKERFSLILESASTNQTSMYLCASSSRGGQGRRQYFGPGTRLTVL.

The chain has TRBV10-2 and TRBJ1-1; TRBD1 matches at 9 bases. Germline loops: CDR1 WSHSY, CDR2 SAAADI. Unmatched junction bases numbered 5, after V lost 3 bases and J lost 3 bases. The CDR3 is made up of 15 amino acids. The CDR3 spells CASSDLGQGDTEAFF. In DNA, the CDR3 is TGCGCCAGCAGTGATTTGGGACAGGGAGACACTGAAGCTTTCTTT.

The chain carries TRBV19 and TRBJ1-4; maybe TRBD1 (5 bases). CDR1 is LNHDA, CDR2 SQIVND, per germline (reference sequence). The CDR3 sequence is 16 residues long. V was shortened by 7 bases and J by 0 bases, with 15 bases between the two germline ends. DNA of the CDR3: TGTGCCAGTATGCAGGGCCGAGGGGCAACTAATGAAAAACTGTTTTTT. Its translation is CASMQGRGATNEKLFF. Complete variable domain (other parts from reference TRBV19 and TRBJ1-4): DGGITQSPKYLFRKEGQNVTLSCEQNLNHDAMYWYRQDPGQGLRLIYYSQIVNDFQKGDIAEGYSVSREKKESFPLTVTSAQKNPTAFYLCASMQGRGATNEKLFFGSGTQLSVL.